Listed here are 9 T cell receptor beta chains from one sample, sequenced in a study of OX40 agonist ivuxolimab in advanced cancers. Libraries were made using the immunoSEQ multiplex PCR assay. TCRdb stores this immuneACCESS table with in-frame sequences only. Part of the clones is absent; in the studies checked, under half of the shortfall reflects unresolved V genes, and no reason is known for the rest. This sample gives some 10,000 clones in total; around 79% of them show up just once. Over 20% of the sample goes to the ten largest clones. The sequencing used CD4+ or CD8+ T cells sorted from blood, collected in a trial of the OX40 agonist ivuxolimab. The receptor set was obtained from an adult with an advanced solid tumor such as melanoma, head and neck, liver or kidney cancer.

This clone showed up just once. The chain recombines TRBV27 with TRBJ2-7; 8 nucleotides line up with TRBD2. CDR1 MNHEY and CDR2 SMNVEV come from the germline V gene (reference sequence). Trimming cost V 8 bases and J 7 bases; bases outside gene matches: 7. The CDR3 runs 12 residues. This CDR3 reads CASGTRGVEQYF. In nucleotides, the CDR3 is TGTGCCAGCGGGACTAGGGGCGTAGAGCAGTACTTC.

This clone is a singleton in its sample. This chain connects TRBV7-6 to TRBJ1-5; 9 positions agree with TRBD1. CDR3 length: 15 amino acids. The V segment lost 3 bases and the J segment 2 bases; nucleotides outside the gene matches: 2. Per the germline V gene, CDR1 is SGHVS and CDR2 is FNYEAQ. The CDR3 loop is CASSLGTGRNQPQHF. CDR3 coding DNA: TGTGCCAGCAGCTTGGGGACAGGGCGCAATCAGCCCCAGCATTTT.

V usage is TRBV13 and J usage is TRBJ1-2, with 9 nucleotides matching TRBD1. This CDR3 is built from 16 residues. Trimming cost V 5 bases and J 2 bases; bases outside gene matches: 9. Germline lookup yields CDR1 PRHDT and CDR2 FYEKMQ (reference sequence). The CDR3 nucleotides read TGTGCCAGCAGCGAAACAACAGGGGGCAACAACTATGGCTACACCTTC. It specifies CASSETTGGNNYGYTF.

This chain links TRBV2 with TRBJ1-1, with unresolved D. Germline V gives CDR1 SNHLY, CDR2 FYNNEI. V shed 6 bases and J shed 2 bases, with 4 bases lying between them. This CDR3 is 11 amino acids long. The CDR3 is CASSSNTEAFF. The CDR3 DNA sequence: TGTGCCAGCAGCTCTAACACTGAAGCTTTCTTT.

The sample holds one count of this clone. The V gene is TRBV5-1, the J gene TRBJ2-7; 10 positions agree with TRBD1. V trimming: 4 bases; J trimming: 6 bases; junction bases outside the gene matches: 10. The CDR3 has 15 amino acids. The V gene's germline CDR1 is SGHRS and CDR2 YFSETQ. CDR3 nucleotide sequence: TGCGCCAGCAGCCTCCGGACAGGGGGGGTAAGCGAGCAGTACTTC. This sequence encodes CASSLRTGGVSEQYF.

The chain combines TRBV7-2 with TRBJ1-3; the D gene is possibly TRBD1 (5 bases). Germline CDR1 reads SGHTA; CDR2 reads FQGNSA. This CDR3 contains 15 residues. The germline V and J ends were trimmed by 5 bases and 0 bases, with 11 bases remaining between them. The DNA for the CDR3 is TGTGCCAGCAGCGGGGGACGGGGCTCTGGAAACACCATATATTTT. It encodes CASSGGRGSGNTIYF.

The genes are TRBV18 and TRBJ1-4; perhaps TRBD1 as D (6 bases). The CDR3 is 15 amino acids. Germline-derived CDR1 and CDR2 are KGHSH and LQKENI. Between the trimmed V and J ends, which lost 5 bases and 3 bases, there was a span of 13 bases. This CDR3 is CASSDQGFPNEKLFF. The CDR3 bases are TGTGCCAGCTCAGACCAGGGGTTTCCTAATGAAAAACTGTTTTTT.

The chain recombines TRBV5-6 with TRBJ2-1; TRBD2 matches at 7 bases. Germline V lookup: CDR1 SGHDT, CDR2 YYEEEE. V was pared by 0 bases and J by 5 bases, with 5 bases of the junction left unmatched. The CDR3 spans 15 residues. The CDR3 region is CASSLVTGGHNEQFF. The CDR3 DNA follows: TGTGCCAGCAGCTTGGTAACGGGAGGCCACAATGAGCAGTTCTTC.

This clone has just a few counts. The rearrangement links TRBV27 to TRBJ2-1, with a tentative D call TRBD1 (6 bases). Trimming left V 5 bases short and J 4 bases short, with 9 bases between. Per the germline V gene, CDR1 is MNHEY and CDR2 is SMNVEV (reference sequence). This CDR3 has 13 amino acids. This chain's CDR3 is CASSLDRYNEQFF. Written as DNA, the CDR3 is TGTGCCAGCAGTCTGGACAGATACAATGAGCAGTTCTTC.